These T cell receptor beta chains were read from a single sample in a study of CD8 T cells in ankylosing spondylitis. TCRdb recomputed calls from the 5' RACE reads with MiXCR, one row per CDR3 protein. The repertoire holds about 260,000 distinct CDR3 sequences, 20% seen once, with 7.8% in the top ten. Sequenced: blood, either unsorted or a sorted T cell fraction (not recorded which). These receptor sequences come from a male donor with ankylosing spondylitis or in good health (not recorded which). CDR3s include the opening cysteine and the closing phenylalanine or tryptophan. D genes are given only for firm matches. The listing skips clone size in some rows; elsewhere it reads once, few, many or a size class.

>few|TRBV20-1|TRBD2|TRBJ2-2
TGCAGTGCTAGCGCTAGCGGGAGAAGTGACACCGGGGAGCTGTTTTTT
CSASASGRSDTGELFF
>few|TRBV20-1|TRBD1|TRBJ1-4
TGCAGTGCTAGGGGGGGCAGGGGGCAGAATGAAAAACTGTTTTTT
CSARGGRGQNEKLFF
>few|TRBV20-1|NA|TRBJ1-1
TGCAGTGCTAGGGGGCATTTTGAAGCTTTCTTT
CSARGHFEAFF
>few|TRBV11-2|NA|TRBJ2-2
TGTGCCAGCAGCTTAGAACCCCTGGGAACGGGGGCCGGGGAGCTGTTTTTT
CASSLEPLGTGAGELFF
>NA|TRBV20-1|TRBD1|TRBJ1-4
TGCAGTGCTTCCAGGGGGGCTAATGAAAAACTGTTTTTT
CSASRGANEKLFF
>NA|TRBV12-3/TRBV12-4|NA|TRBJ2-2
TGTGCCAGCAGTTTACAGGACGCCGGGGAGCTGTTTTTT
CASSLQDAGELFF
>NA|TRBV15|TRBD1|TRBJ1-2
TGTGCCACCAGCAGGGACCTTGTACAGGGGAACTATGGCTACACCTTC
CATSRDLVQGNYGYTF
>NA|TRBV4-1|NA|TRBJ1-6
TGCGCCAGCTGCCAAGATTATGGGCCTGGGCCACCCCTCCACTTT
CASCQDYGPGPPLHF
>NA|TRBV29-1|NA|TRBJ2-1
TGCAGCGTTGTACTGAACAATGAGCAGTTCTTC
CSVVLNNEQFF
>many|TRBV29-1|NA|TRBJ2-3
TGCAGCGTTGACGAGGACCGAATATCTAGCACAGATACGCAGTATTTT
CSVDEDRISSTDTQYF